This T cell receptor (beta chain) comes out of a study of PD-1 and CTLA-4 blockade in melanoma. Method: immunoSEQ multiplex PCR; TCRdb's copy keeps in-frame clones and lacks some. The sample contains 20,000 to 25,000 clones, around 89% of which appear only once. The sequence came from a human donor with melanoma. Sequenced material: CD8+ T cells from peripheral blood, taken before anti-PD-1 treatment.

The CDR3 DNA follows: TGTGCCAGCAGCGGGCAGACAGTCTACGAGCAGTACTTC. It encodes CASSGQTVYEQYF. The chain uses TRBV7-6 and TRBJ2-7; tentative D call: TRBD1 (5 bases). Germline CDR1 SGHVS, CDR2 FNYEAQ. Trimming took 5 bases from V and 3 from J, leaving 11 bases between them. The CDR3 sequence is 13 residues long.